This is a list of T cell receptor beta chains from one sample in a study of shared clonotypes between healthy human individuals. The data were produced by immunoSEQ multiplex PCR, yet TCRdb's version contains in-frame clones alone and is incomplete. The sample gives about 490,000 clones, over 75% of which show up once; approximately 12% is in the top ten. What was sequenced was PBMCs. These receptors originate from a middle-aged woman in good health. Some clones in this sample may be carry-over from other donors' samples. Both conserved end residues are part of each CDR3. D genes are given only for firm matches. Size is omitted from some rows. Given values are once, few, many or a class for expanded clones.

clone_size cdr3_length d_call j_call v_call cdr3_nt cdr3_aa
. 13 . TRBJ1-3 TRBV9 TGTGCCAGCAGCGTAGTGGTTGGAAACACCATATATTTT CASSVVVGNTIYF
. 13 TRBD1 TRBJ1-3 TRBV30 TGTGCCTGGGGACAGGGTTCTGGAAACACCATATATTTT CAWGQGSGNTIYF
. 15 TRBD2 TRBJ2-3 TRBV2 TGTGCCAGCAGTTGGGCGGGAGTCGAGGCAGATACGCAGTATTTT CASSWAGVEADTQYF
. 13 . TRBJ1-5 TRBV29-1 TGCAGCGTTGGCGGCAGTGGCAATCAGCCCCAGCATTTT CSVGGSGNQPQHF
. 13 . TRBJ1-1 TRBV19 TGTGCCAGTAGTCCAGGAGGGAACACTGAAGCTTTCTTT CASSPGGNTEAFF
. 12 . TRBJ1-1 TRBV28 TGTGCCAGCAGTTCGATGAACACTGAAGCTTTCTTT CASSSMNTEAFF
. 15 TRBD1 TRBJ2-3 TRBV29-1 TGCAGCGTTGAAATGCCGGGACAGGGCACAGATACGCAGTATTTT CSVEMPGQGTDTQYF
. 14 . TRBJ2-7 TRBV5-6 TGTGCCAGCAGCCGACAAGGACGGACCTACGAGCAGTACTTC CASSRQGRTYEQYF
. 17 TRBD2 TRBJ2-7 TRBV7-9 TGTGCCAGCAGCTTTCGGGGTAGCGGGAGGGCCGAAAACGAGCAGTACTTC CASSFRGSGRAENEQYF
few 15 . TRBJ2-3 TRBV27 TGTGCCAGCAGTTCCCGGGGGTCTCACACAGATACGCAGTATTTT CASSSRGSHTDTQYF
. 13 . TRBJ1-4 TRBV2 TGTGCCAGCAACAGGGCCGGTAATGAAAAACTGTTTTTT CASNRAGNEKLFF
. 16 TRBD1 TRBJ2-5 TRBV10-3 TGTGCCATCAGTGAGGGGACAGGGGGCTCCATTGAGACCCAGTACTTC CAISEGTGGSIETQYF
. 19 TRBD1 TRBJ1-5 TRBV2 TGTGCCAGCAGTCTCTCTCTAATGGGAGGGACAGGGGGCGAGCAGCCCCAGCATTTT CASSLSLMGGTGGEQPQHF
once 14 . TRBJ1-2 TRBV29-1 TGCAGCGTCAGCCACCGACTCAATAACTATGGCTACACCTTC CSVSHRLNNYGYTF
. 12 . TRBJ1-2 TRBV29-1 TGCAGCGTTGGGACATCAAACTACGGCTATACCTTC CSVGTSNYGYTF
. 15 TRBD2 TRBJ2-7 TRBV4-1 TGCGCCAGCAGCCTGCAGACTAGCGGAACCTACGAGCAGTACTTC CASSLQTSGTYEQYF
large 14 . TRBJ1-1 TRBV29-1 TGCAGCGTTGTCCTAACCCGGGGTGGGATTGAAGCTTTCTTT CSVVLTRGGIEAFF
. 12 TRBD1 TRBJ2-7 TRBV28 TGTGCCAGCAGGCGGACAGGACTGGAGCAGTACTTC CASRRTGLEQYF
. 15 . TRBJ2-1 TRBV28 TGTGCCAGCAGTTTAACGGGACCTATGGTAAATGAGCAGTTCTTC CASSLTGPMVNEQFF
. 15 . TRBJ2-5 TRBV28 TGTGCCAGCAGTTCCCCGATGACCTGGGGGGAGACCCAGTACTTC CASSSPMTWGETQYF
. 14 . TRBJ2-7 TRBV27 TGTGCCAGCAGTTTGAGGAGGGATCCCTTCGAGCAGTACTTC CASSLRRDPFEQYF
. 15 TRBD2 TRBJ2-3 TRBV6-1 TGTGCCAGCAGTTTGACTAGCGGGAGCACAGATACGCAGTATTTT CASSLTSGSTDTQYF
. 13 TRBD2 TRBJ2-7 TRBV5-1 TGCGCCAGCAAAGTAGCGGGAGCAGACGAGCAGTACTTC CASKVAGADEQYF
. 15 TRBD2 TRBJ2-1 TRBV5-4 TGTGCCAGCAGCTTGAGCCTAGCGGGAGGAAATGAGCAGTTCTTC CASSLSLAGGNEQFF
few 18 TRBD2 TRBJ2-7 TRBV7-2 TGTGCCAGCAGCTTAGCCCCTAGCGGGAGGACTAGCTCCTACGAGCAGTACTTC CASSLAPSGRTSSYEQYF
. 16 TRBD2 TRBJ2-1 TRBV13 TGTGCCAGCAGCAGCACCGGACTAGCGGGAGGCAATGAGCAGTTCTTC CASSSTGLAGGNEQFF
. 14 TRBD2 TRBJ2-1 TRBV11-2 TGTGCCAGCAGCTTGGGACTAGCTGTCAATGAGCAGTTCTTC CASSLGLAVNEQFF
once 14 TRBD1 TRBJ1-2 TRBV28 TGTGCCAGCAGTCAGGGGGGGCTGGGGTATGGCTACACCTTC CASSQGGLGYGYTF
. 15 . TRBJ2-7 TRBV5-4 TGTGCCAGCAGCTCTACTACTAGATTGGCGGATGAGCAGTACTTC CASSSTTRLADEQYF
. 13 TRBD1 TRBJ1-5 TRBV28 TGTGCCAGCAACACCAGGGGGAGGGAGCCCCAGCATTTT CASNTRGREPQHF
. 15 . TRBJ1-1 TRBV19 TGTGCCAGTTCCCCCTTTAGCCGGGAGAACACTGAAGCTTTCTTT CASSPFSRENTEAFF
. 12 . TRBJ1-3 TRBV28 TGTGCCAGCAGTTTGAGAGGAAACACCATATATTTT CASSLRGNTIYF
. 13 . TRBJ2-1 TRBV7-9 TGTGCCAGCAGCTTACTCGGGTTCGGTGAGCAGTTCTTC CASSLLGFGEQFF
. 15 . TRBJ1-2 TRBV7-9 TGTGCCAGCAGCTTATCTTCGGGAGCTAACTATGGCTACACCTTC CASSLSSGANYGYTF
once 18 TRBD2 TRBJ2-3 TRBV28 TGTGCCAGCAGTTTACTGGGACTAGCGGGAGGGCCGGGGGATACGCAGTATTTT CASSLLGLAGGPGDTQYF
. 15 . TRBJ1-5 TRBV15 TGTGCCACCAGCATTCGACCTGGGAGCAATCAGCCCCAGCATTTT CATSIRPGSNQPQHF
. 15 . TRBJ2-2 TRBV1 TGCACCAGCAGCCACTTACGGGGCCCCACCGGGGAGCTGTTTTTT CTSSHLRGPTGELFF
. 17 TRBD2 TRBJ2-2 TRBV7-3 TGTGCCAGCAGCTTAGTGCCGCGGGGGGCGAACACCGGGGAGCTGTTTTTT CASSLVPRGANTGELFF
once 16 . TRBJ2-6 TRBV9 TGTGCCAGCAGCGCACTCCCGGGCTCTGGGGCCAACGTCCTGACTTTC CASSALPGSGANVLTF
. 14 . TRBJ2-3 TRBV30 TGTGCCTGGGAAACAGGGTTGGGAACAGATACGCAGTATTTT CAWETGLGTDTQYF
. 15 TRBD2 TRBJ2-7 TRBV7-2 TGTGCCAGCAGCTTAAGGGGAGGGGCTAGGGGCGAGCAGTACTTC CASSLRGGARGEQYF
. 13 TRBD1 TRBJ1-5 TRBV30 TGTGCCTGGAGGGGACAGAGCAATCAGCCCCAGCATTTT CAWRGQSNQPQHF
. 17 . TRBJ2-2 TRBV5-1 TGCGCCAGCAGCCTCCCCCGGAGTCAGCCGAACACCGGGGAGCTGTTTTTT CASSLPRSQPNTGELFF
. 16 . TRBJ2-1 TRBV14 TGTGCCAGCAGCCAAGACAGGGAGTCCTGGGGGAATGAGCAGTTCTTC CASSQDRESWGNEQFF
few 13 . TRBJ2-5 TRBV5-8 TGTGCCAGCAGCTTGGGAGTCCAAGAGACCCAGTACTTC CASSLGVQETQYF
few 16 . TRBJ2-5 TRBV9 TGTGCCAGCAGCGTAGACCCCAAGGGGTACCAAGAGACCCAGTACTTC CASSVDPKGYQETQYF
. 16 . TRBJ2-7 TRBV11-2 TGTGCCAGCAGCTTACCCGGGACACGTAGCTCCTACGAGCAGTACTTC CASSLPGTRSSYEQYF
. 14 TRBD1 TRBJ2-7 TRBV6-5 TGTGCCAGCAAATGGAGACAGGGGGCTTACGAGCAGTACTTC CASKWRQGAYEQYF
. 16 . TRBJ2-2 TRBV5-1 TGCGCCAGCAGCTCCATCCCCGGACGGAGCACCGGGGAGCTGTTTTTT CASSSIPGRSTGELFF
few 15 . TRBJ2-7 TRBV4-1 TGCGCCAGCAGCCAAGTTGAAGCGTCCTCCTACGAGCAGTACTTC CASSQVEASSYEQYF
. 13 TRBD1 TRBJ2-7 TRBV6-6 TGTGCCAGCAGGGCGGACAGGACCTACGAGCAGTACTTC CASRADRTYEQYF
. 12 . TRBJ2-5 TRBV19 TGTGCCAGTAGTATAGGGGCAGAGACCCAGTACTTC CASSIGAETQYF
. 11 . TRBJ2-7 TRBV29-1 TGCAGTGCACAGGGATCCTACGAGCAGTACTTC CSAQGSYEQYF